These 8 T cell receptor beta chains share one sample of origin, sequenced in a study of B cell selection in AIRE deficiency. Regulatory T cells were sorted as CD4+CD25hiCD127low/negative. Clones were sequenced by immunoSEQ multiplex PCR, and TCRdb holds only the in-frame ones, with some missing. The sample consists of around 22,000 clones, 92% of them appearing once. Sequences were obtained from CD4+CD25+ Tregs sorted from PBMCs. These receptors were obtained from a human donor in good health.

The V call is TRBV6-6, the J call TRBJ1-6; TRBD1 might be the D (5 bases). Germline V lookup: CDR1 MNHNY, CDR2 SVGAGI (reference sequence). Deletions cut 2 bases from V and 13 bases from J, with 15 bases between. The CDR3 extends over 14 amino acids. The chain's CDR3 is CASSYRGAHVPLHF. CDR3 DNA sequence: TGTGCCAGCAGTTACAGAGGGGCCCACGTCCCCCTCCACTTT.

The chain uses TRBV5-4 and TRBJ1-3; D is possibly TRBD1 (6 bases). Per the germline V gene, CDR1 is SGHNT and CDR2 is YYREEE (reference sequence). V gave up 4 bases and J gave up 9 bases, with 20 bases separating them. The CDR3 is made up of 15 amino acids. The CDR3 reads CASSPLPTGRSTIYF. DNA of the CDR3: TGTGCCAGCAGCCCCCTGCCGACAGGCAGGAGCACCATATATTTT.

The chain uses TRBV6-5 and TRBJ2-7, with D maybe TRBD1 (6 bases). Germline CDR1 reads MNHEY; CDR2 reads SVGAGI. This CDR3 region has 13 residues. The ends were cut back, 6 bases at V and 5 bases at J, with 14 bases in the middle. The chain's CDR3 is CASSSIDRHEQYF. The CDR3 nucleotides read TGTGCCAGCAGCTCCATCGACAGGCACGAGCAGTACTTC.

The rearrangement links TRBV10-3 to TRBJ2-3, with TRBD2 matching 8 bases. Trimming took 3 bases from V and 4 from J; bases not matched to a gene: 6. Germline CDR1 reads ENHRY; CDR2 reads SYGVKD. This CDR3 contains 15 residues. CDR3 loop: CAISEREGRADTQYF. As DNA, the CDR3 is TGTGCCATCAGTGAACGGGAGGGCCGGGCAGATACGCAGTATTTT.

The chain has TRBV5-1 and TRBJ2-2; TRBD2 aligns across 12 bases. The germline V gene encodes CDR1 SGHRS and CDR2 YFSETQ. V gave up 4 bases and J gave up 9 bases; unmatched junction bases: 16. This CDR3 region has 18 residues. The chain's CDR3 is CASSPLSLAGGPGRELFF. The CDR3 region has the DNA TGCGCCAGCAGCCCCCTTTCGCTAGCGGGGGGGCCCGGGAGGGAGCTGTTTTTT.

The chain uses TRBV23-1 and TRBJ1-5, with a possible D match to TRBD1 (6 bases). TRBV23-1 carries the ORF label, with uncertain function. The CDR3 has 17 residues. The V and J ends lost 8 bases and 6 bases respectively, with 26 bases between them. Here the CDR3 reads CASLPGGAGARCQPQHF. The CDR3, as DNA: TGCGCCAGCCTCCCGGGCGGTGCAGGGGCACGGTGTCAGCCCCAGCATTTT.

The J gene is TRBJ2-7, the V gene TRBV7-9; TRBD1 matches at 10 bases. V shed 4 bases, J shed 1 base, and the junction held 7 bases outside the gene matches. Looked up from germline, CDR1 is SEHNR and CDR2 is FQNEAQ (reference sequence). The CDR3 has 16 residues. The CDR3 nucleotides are TGTGCCAGCAGCTACCCCGGGACAGGGGAATCCTACGAGCAGTACTTC. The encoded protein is CASSYPGTGESYEQYF.

CDR3 in amino acids: CASSIAWAGTGANVLTF. In nucleotides, the CDR3 is TGTGCCAGTAGTATAGCGTGGGCAGGGACCGGGGCCAACGTCCTGACTTTC. The rearrangement joins TRBV19 to TRBJ2-6; either TRBD1 or TRBD2 may supply D (5 bases each). Germline lookup yields CDR1 LNHDA and CDR2 SQIVND (reference sequence). Trimming shortened V by 1 base and J by 4 bases, and 14 bases separated the two germline ends. The CDR3 runs 17 residues. The complete variable domain, with remaining parts taken from reference TRBV19 and TRBJ2-6, reads DGGITQSPKYLFRKEGQNVTLSCEQNLNHDAMYWYRQDPGQGLRLIYYSQIVNDFQKGDIAEGYSVSREKKESFPLTVTSAQKNPTAFYLCASSIAWAGTGANVLTFGAGSRLTVL.